These 4 T cell receptor beta chains were all obtained from the same sample, sequenced in a study of PD-L1 blockade in urothelial cancer. Repertoires were generated with immunoSEQ multiplex PCR, while TCRdb's copy carries only in-frame clones and drops some. The repertoire includes 35,000 or so clones, around 83% of them detected once, and roughly a sixth sits in the top ten. The sample consisted of PBMCs, taken around atezolizumab (anti-PD-L1) treatment. These receptors all come from a man in his sixties with urothelial cancer.

J is TRBJ2-1 and V is TRBV5-6; TRBD1 matches at 8 bases. V shed 3 bases and J 5 bases; nucleotides not matched to a gene: 10. The length of the CDR3 is 16 residues. The V gene's germline CDR1 is SGHDT and CDR2 YYEEEE. CDR3 nucleotide sequence: TGTGCCAGCAGCTCGCCCACGGGACAGGAGGACAATGAGCAGTTCTTC. Encoded protein: CASSSPTGQEDNEQFF.

The V gene is TRBV28, the J gene TRBJ2-3; 9 nucleotides align to TRBD1. The CDR3 consists of 15 residues. CDR1 and CDR2 from the germline V gene are MDHEN and SYDVKM. V was clipped by 5 bases and J by 1 base; unmatched bases: 4. The DNA for the CDR3 is TGTGCCAGCAGTGTTCGGACAGGGGGCACAGATACGCAGTATTTT. Amino acids: CASSVRTGGTDTQYF.

The gene calls are TRBV4-3 and TRBJ2-5; D gene unclear. Trimming pared 4 bases from V and 5 bases from J, leaving 11 bases between. The CDR3 extends over 13 amino acids. CDR1 is LGHNA and CDR2 is YSLEER in the germline V gene. DNA of the CDR3: TGCGCCAGCAGCCCCACCACTTATGAGACCCAGTACTTC. It is translated as CASSPTTYETQYF.

This sequence joins TRBV6-5 and TRBJ1-4; D gene ambiguous. The germline CDR1 and CDR2 sequences are MNHEY and SVGAGI. The CDR3 spans 13 residues. The V gene lost 6 bases and the J gene lost 0 bases, with 5 bases spanning the gap. The CDR3, as DNA: TGTGCCAGCAGATATTCAACTAATGAAAAACTGTTTTTT. It is translated as CASRYSTNEKLFF.